This note documents a single T cell receptor (beta chain) sequence. This sample was taken from a study of blood T cell repertoires in COVID-19. Turning to the study itself: Sample material is recorded as cDNA or gDNA derived from T cells, B-cell-depleted T cells, or PBMCs.

The authors' processing: Using reference gene primer amplification, nucleated cell counts were estimated. Assay used: immunoSEQ multiplex PCR; TCRdb lists only in-frame clones, some missing. V and J calls and clone size come straight from that table; D and trimming were deduced from the DNA. The sample has some 42,000 clones, approximately 90% seen once. This CDR3 has 17 amino acids. V trimming: 3 bases; J trimming: 4 bases; junction bases outside the gene matches: 12. In germline, CDR1 is SGDLS, CDR2 YYNGEE. Material: peripheral blood. This receptor was obtained from a human donor in a cohort sampled during active COVID-19. The V gene is TRBV9, the J gene TRBJ1-3; TRBD1 agrees at 8 bases. CDR3 amino acids: CASSDPLTGEDGNTIYF. CDR3 sequence (DNA): TGTGCCAGCAGCGACCCCCTGACAGGGGAGGACGGAAACACCATATATTTT.